These 23 T cell receptor beta chains were all obtained from the same sample, sequenced in a study of blood T cell repertoires in COVID-19. Sequenced by immunoSEQ multiplex PCR; TCRdb stores in-frame clones only, minus some. The table lists 350,000 or so clones, nearly 90% of them singletons. Material: peripheral blood. The receptors originated from a man aged 18 to 30 with active or convalescent COVID-19.

This sequence joins TRBV7-2 and TRBJ2-5; possible D gene TRBD1, 7 bases. Trimming pared 3 bases from V and 6 bases from J, leaving 17 bases between. Germline assignment: CDR1 SGHTA and CDR2 FQGNSA. There are 15 residues in the CDR3. Here the CDR3 reads CASSFGGTDRKTQYF. Here the CDR3 DNA reads TGTGCCAGCAGCTTTGGAGGGACAGATCGGAAGACCCAGTACTTC.

The rearrangement joins TRBV11-3 to TRBJ1-1; D might be TRBD1 (5 bases). Germline-derived CDR1 and CDR2 are SGHNT and YENEEA. The V end lost 0 bases, the J end lost 7 bases, and 9 bases lay between the germline ends. The CDR3 totals 13 residues. The CDR3 DNA follows: TGTGCCAGCAGCTTAGACCCCGGACATGAAGCTTTCTTT. It yields the protein CASSLDPGHEAFF.

This clone was recorded only once. CDR3 sequence: CASSLGQGAYEKLFF. For the CDR3, the DNA is TGTGCCAGCAGCTTGGGACAGGGGGCATATGAAAAACTGTTTTTT. The gene calls are TRBV7-9 and TRBJ1-4; 12 positions agree with TRBD1. The CDR3 has 15 residues. J lost 6 bases, V lost 3 bases, and 2 bases had no gene match. CDR1 and CDR2 (germline): SEHNR, FQNEAQ (reference sequence).

This chain connects TRBV19 to TRBJ1-1, with 9 bases that match TRBD1. CDR1 is LNHDA and CDR2 is SQIVND in the germline V gene (reference sequence). This CDR3 region has 16 residues. V shed 7 bases and J 6 bases; nucleotides not matched to a gene: 15. The CDR3 sequence is CASNHLGAGQGAEAFF. Here the CDR3 DNA reads TGTGCCAGTAATCATCTAGGGGCGGGACAGGGCGCTGAAGCTTTCTTT.

V is TRBV5-8 and J is TRBJ1-1; 7 positions match TRBD1. CDR3 size: 15 residues. Unmatched junction bases numbered 5, after V lost 1 base and J lost 2 bases. Germline lookup yields CDR1 SGHTS and CDR2 YDEGEE. The CDR3 bases are TGTGCCAGCAGCTTGCCGAGGGGGCGTAACACTGAAGCTTTCTTT. Its protein product is CASSLPRGRNTEAFF.

This clone turned up a few times. J is TRBJ1-5 and V is TRBV27; the D gene is possibly TRBD1 (5 bases). The V gene lost 0 bases and the J gene lost 3 bases, with 12 bases spanning the gap. The CDR3 has 16 amino acids. Germline V gene sequence: CDR1 MNHEY, CDR2 SMNVEV (reference sequence). In DNA form, the CDR3 reads TGTGCCAGCAGTTTATCCAGGGTCCGGGCCAATCAGCCCCAGCATTTT. Translated: CASSLSRVRANQPQHF.

The genes are TRBV27 and TRBJ2-3; D not resolved. V lost 3 bases, J lost 6 bases, and 16 bases lay in between. The CDR3 has 15 amino acids. The germline gives CDR1 MNHEY, CDR2 SMNVEV (reference sequence). The CDR3 region is CASSFGYGSADTQYF. CDR3 nucleotides: TGTGCCAGCAGTTTCGGTTACGGGTCGGCGGATACGCAGTATTTT.

Notes on this clone: A junction end diverges from the germline sequence, so it may reflect a read error. The chain joins TRBV5-1 to TRBJ2-6, with a possible D match to TRBD2 (6 bases). Germline CDR1 and CDR2: SGHRS and YFSETQ. CDR3 size: 17 residues. In DNA form, the CDR3 reads TGCGCCAGCAGCCCCGGTCAGGGAGGCTCTGGGGCCAACGTGCTGACTTTC. Residues: CASSPGQGGSGANVLTF.

This clone was recorded only once. This chain links TRBV28 with TRBJ2-2; 8 nucleotides line up with TRBD1. CDR3 length: 14 amino acids. Trimming took 8 bases from V and 8 from J; bases not matched to a gene: 10. Per the germline V gene, CDR1 is MDHEN and CDR2 is SYDVKM. The CDR3 DNA reads TGTGCCAGCTCTCCCCGGACAGGGATAGGGGAGCTGTTTTTT. It codes for CASSPRTGIGELFF.

The rearrangement links TRBV2 to TRBJ2-1; TRBD2 matches at 11 bases. The CDR3 has 16 amino acids. Germline V gene lookup returns CDR1 SNHLY and CDR2 FYNNEI. Trimming removed 5 bases from V and 7 bases from J; junction bases left unmatched: 10. As DNA, the CDR3 is TGTGCCAGCAGTTTCGATAGCGGGAGGGCATTAAATGAGCAGTTCTTC. Protein product: CASSFDSGRALNEQFF.

This chain connects TRBV28 to TRBJ1-5; TRBD1 matches at 7 bases. This CDR3 spans 16 amino acids. CDR1 is MDHEN, CDR2 SYDVKM, per germline. The junction had 10 bases not matched to a gene; V was cut back by 3 bases and J by 5 bases. This CDR3 is CASSFMRQGGDQPQHF. CDR3 DNA: TGTGCCAGCAGTTTCATGAGACAGGGTGGGGATCAGCCCCAGCATTTT.

This sequence joins TRBV2 and TRBJ2-2; 8 bases match TRBD2. The V segment lost 7 bases and the J segment 7 bases; nucleotides outside the gene matches: 14. CDR3 length equals 16 residues. CDR1 and CDR2 from the germline V gene are SNHLY and FYNNEI. In DNA form, the CDR3 reads TGTGCCAGCAACGGAGAGGCGGGGGGCATCGGCGGGGAGCTGTTTTTT. Residues: CASNGEAGGIGGELFF. Complete variable domain (other parts from reference TRBV2 and TRBJ2-2): EPEVTQTPSHQVTQMGQEVILRCVPISNHLYFYWYRQILGQKVEFLVSFYNNEISEKSEIFDDQFSVERPDGSNFTLKIRSTKLEDSAMYFCASNGEAGGIGGELFFGEGSRLTVL.

This clone was seen only a few times. This chain links TRBV6-4 with TRBJ2-2; D is possibly TRBD2 (6 bases). The CDR3 extends over 14 amino acids. V lost 3 bases and J 5 bases, leaving 10 bases between the germline ends. CDR1 is MRHNA, CDR2 SNTAGT, per germline. The CDR3 nucleotides are TGTGCCAGCAGTGAGATGGGAGGTACCGGGGAGCTGTTTTTT. Translating it yields CASSEMGGTGELFF.

This clone appeared a single time. The chain combines TRBV30 with TRBJ2-1; D is uncertain. The germline V and J ends were trimmed by 0 bases and 0 bases, with 9 bases remaining between them. From germline, CDR1 is GTSNPN and CDR2 SVGIG (reference sequence). The CDR3 has 15 amino acids. CDR3 loop: CAWSVLHPSYNEQFF. The CDR3, as DNA: TGTGCCTGGAGTGTACTGCATCCCTCCTACAATGAGCAGTTCTTC.

The chain carries TRBV7-6 and TRBJ1-5; no firm D call. V shed 3 bases and J shed 2 bases, with 5 bases lying between them. Looked up from germline, CDR1 is SGHVS and CDR2 is FNYEAQ. This CDR3 has 13 residues. The DNA of the CDR3 is TGTGCCAGCAGCTTGAGTCGCAATCAGCCCCAGCATTTT. This gives the protein CASSLSRNQPQHF.

This chain connects TRBV18 to TRBJ1-1; D is unresolved. V gave up 2 bases and J gave up 1 base, with 8 bases separating them. The CDR3 contains 14 residues. Germline V lookup: CDR1 KGHSH, CDR2 LQKENI. As DNA, the CDR3 is TGTGCCAGCTCACCAGTCAGCGAGAACACTGAAGCTTTCTTT. Translated, it gives CASSPVSENTEAFF.

V usage is TRBV6-5 and J usage is TRBJ2-1; D might be TRBD2 (6 bases). This CDR3 is built from 15 residues. V was shortened by 6 bases and J by 8 bases, with 20 bases between the two germline ends. The V gene's germline CDR1 is MNHEY and CDR2 SVGAGI. CDR3 protein: CASRRRDWVGDEQFF. Written as DNA, the CDR3 is TGTGCCAGCAGGCGCCGGGACTGGGTAGGGGATGAGCAGTTCTTC.

The V gene is TRBV19, the J gene TRBJ2-1; tentatively, D is TRBD2 (6 bases). Germline CDR1 is LNHDA and CDR2 is SQIVND (reference sequence). Deletions cut 3 bases from V and 5 bases from J, with 14 bases between. The CDR3 extends over 15 amino acids. The CDR3 sequence is CASSIMAGRHNEQFF. CDR3 bases: TGTGCCAGTAGTATCATGGCAGGGAGGCACAATGAGCAGTTCTTC. Supplemented by reference TRBV19 and TRBJ2-1, the full variable domain reads DGGITQSPKYLFRKEGQNVTLSCEQNLNHDAMYWYRQDPGQGLRLIYYSQIVNDFQKGDIAEGYSVSREKKESFPLTVTSAQKNPTAFYLCASSIMAGRHNEQFFGPGTRLTVL.

This clone occurred once. This chain joins TRBV28 and TRBJ2-7; D unclear. The CDR3 totals 14 residues. In germline, CDR1 is MDHEN, CDR2 SYDVKM. The V end lost 4 bases, the J end lost 4 bases, and 14 bases lay between the germline ends. CDR3 DNA: TGTGCCAGCAGTTCCCCCCCTAGACCTTACGAGCAGTACTTC. The encoded protein is CASSSPPRPYEQYF.

V usage is TRBV6-5 and J usage is TRBJ1-4, with 10 bases identical to TRBD1. Germline CDR1 reads MNHEY; CDR2 reads SVGAGI. The trim removed 5 bases at V and 8 bases at J, leaving 8 bases unmatched. This CDR3 contains 15 residues. The CDR3 here is CASSPTGGASEKLFF. The CDR3 DNA is TGTGCCAGCAGTCCGACAGGGGGCGCGTCGGAAAAACTGTTTTTT.

V is TRBV18 and J is TRBJ2-3, with TRBD1 matching over 7 bases. CDR1 KGHSH and CDR2 LQKENI come from the germline V gene. The CDR3 consists of 15 residues. Germline trimming cut 5 bases from V and 2 bases from J; bases unmatched to any gene: 7. As DNA, the CDR3 is TGTGCCAGCTCATTCACAGGGGACACCACAGATACGCAGTATTTT. Its protein is CASSFTGDTTDTQYF.

This rearrangement joins TRBV19 to TRBJ2-7, with 11 bases fitting TRBD1. The CDR3 is 15 amino acids. Germline V gene lookup returns CDR1 LNHDA and CDR2 SQIVND (reference sequence). V lost 5 bases and J lost 5; bases outside the gene matches: 8. The CDR3 is CASSPLGQGADEQYF. The CDR3 DNA reads TGTGCCAGTAGTCCACTCGGACAGGGGGCGGACGAGCAGTACTTC.

The V call is TRBV11-1, the J call TRBJ2-7, with D possibly TRBD2 on 6 matching bases. Germline loops: CDR1 SGHAT, CDR2 FQDESV (reference sequence). CDR3 size: 15 residues. Between the trimmed V and J ends, which lost 2 bases and 0 bases, there was a span of 11 bases. The CDR3 DNA reads TGTGCCAGCAGCTTAACTAGCCAAAGCTCCTACGAGCAGTACTTC. It specifies CASSLTSQSSYEQYF.